These 15 T cell receptor beta chains originate from one sample sequenced in a study of a mutant IDH1 vaccine in newly diagnosed glioma. The time point: week 5, during vaccination. Each dose of the vaccine consisted of 300 ug of mutant IDH1 20-mer peptide, with topical imiquimod. Their antigens remain unidentified. Profiled with immunoSEQ multiplex PCR; TCRdb holds only in-frame clones, not every one. The table shows about 51,000 clones, with around four fifths occurring only once. The sequencing used PBMCs, collected from a glioma patient whose treatment included an IDH1 peptide vaccine. The receptors come from a man in his fifties or sixties with glioma.

The chain is built from TRBV4-3 and TRBJ1-1; no definite D call. The CDR3 runs 15 residues. Trimming took 4 bases from V and 3 from J, leaving 15 bases between them. Germline CDR1 reads LGHNA; CDR2 reads YSLEER. The CDR3 here is CASSRAIDGYTEAFF. Here the CDR3 DNA reads TGCGCCAGCAGCCGAGCGATTGACGGGTACACTGAAGCTTTCTTT.

The genes are TRBV19 and TRBJ1-2; TRBD1 agrees at 10 bases. Unmatched junction bases numbered 8, after V lost 5 bases and J lost 5 bases. Germline lookup yields CDR1 LNHDA and CDR2 SQIVND (reference sequence). The CDR3 covers 15 residues. The CDR3 sequence is CASSPRQGANYGYTF. The DNA of the CDR3 is TGTGCCAGTAGTCCACGACAGGGGGCAAATTATGGCTACACCTTC.

In its sample, this clone was seen once. V gene TRBV11-3 combines with J gene TRBJ2-5; TRBD1 might be the D (6 bases). Germline V gene lookup returns CDR1 SGHNT and CDR2 YENEEA. This CDR3 contains 13 residues. V was pared by 5 bases and J by 9 bases, with 16 bases between. The CDR3 nucleotides read TGTGCCAGCAGCCGAGACAGGTCAGGGGCCCAGTACTTC. Translation gives CASSRDRSGAQYF.

This clone has a handful of counts. The chain joins TRBV10-1 to TRBJ1-2; possibly TRBD1 for D (5 bases). From germline, CDR1 is WNHNN and CDR2 SYGVQD (reference sequence). The CDR3 is made up of 12 amino acids. V lost 4 bases and J 7 bases, leaving 10 bases between the germline ends. The CDR3 spells CASSGGGPGYTF. The CDR3 DNA reads as TGCGCCAGCAGTGGGGGGGGTCCTGGCTACACCTTC.

The rearrangement joins TRBV2 to TRBJ2-2; 10 positions match TRBD1. This CDR3 region has 14 residues. Germline assignment: CDR1 SNHLY and CDR2 FYNNEI. V dropped 7 bases and J dropped 7; count of bases not matched to a gene: 6. The CDR3 reads CASKSDRGVGELFF. The CDR3 DNA sequence: TGTGCCAGCAAATCGGACAGGGGGGTCGGGGAGCTGTTTTTT.

This sequence joins TRBV6-1 and TRBJ2-7; D might be TRBD1 (5 bases). Trimming pared 6 bases from V and 4 bases from J, leaving 13 bases between. CDR3 size: 13 residues. Germline V gene data show CDR1 as MNHNS and CDR2 as SASEGT. CDR3 residues: CASRGPLGYEQYF. As DNA, the CDR3 is TGTGCCAGCAGGGGGCCGCTGGGATACGAGCAGTACTTC.

This clone was seen only once. V and J are TRBV9 and TRBJ2-7, with 11 bases aligning to TRBD1. Germline values: CDR1 SGDLS, CDR2 YYNGEE. The trim removed 4 bases at V and 7 bases at J, leaving 10 bases unmatched. This CDR3 is built from 15 residues. The CDR3 DNA reads TGTGCCAGCAGCCTCTCGGACAGGGGGCCGGGAGAGCAGTACTTC. Translation: CASSLSDRGPGEQYF.

As DNA, the CDR3 is TGTGCCAGCAGAGGGGACAGCAACTATGGCTACACCTTC. It yields the protein CASRGDSNYGYTF. The gene calls are TRBV2 and TRBJ1-2; 7 bases are a match to TRBD1. V gave up 6 bases and J gave up 2 bases; unmatched junction bases: 3. The CDR3 totals 13 residues. Germline assignment: CDR1 SNHLY and CDR2 FYNNEI.

This clone was recorded many times. This rearrangement joins TRBV4-2 to TRBJ2-1, with 11 nucleotides matching TRBD2. Germline V gives CDR1 LGHNA, CDR2 YNFKEQ. Trimming removed 0 bases from V and 8 bases from J; junction bases left unmatched: 6. CDR3 length: 16 amino acids. The CDR3, as DNA: TGTGCCAGCAGCCAAGATAGTAGCGGGGGGGCTGATGAGCAGTTCTTC. It yields the protein CASSQDSSGGADEQFF.

The genes are TRBV6-5 and TRBJ1-4, with a possible D match to TRBD1 (6 bases). Germline V gives CDR1 MNHEY, CDR2 SVGAGI. Trimming stripped 0 bases from V and 5 bases from J, with 13 bases between. The CDR3 is made up of 16 amino acids. The chain's CDR3 is CASSYSEGGQNEKLFF. CDR3 bases: TGTGCCAGCAGTTACTCCGAGGGGGGGCAGAATGAAAAACTGTTTTTT.

The chain joins TRBV29-1 to TRBJ2-3, with 7 bases that match TRBD1. The CDR3 is 15 residues long. V was clipped by 3 bases and J by 2 bases; unmatched bases: 8. CDR1 SQVTM and CDR2 ANQGSEA come from the germline V gene. The CDR3 nucleotides read TGCAGCGTTGATGGACAGGTGTACCTCACAGATACGCAGTATTTT. This sequence encodes CSVDGQVYLTDTQYF.

V usage is TRBV15 and J usage is TRBJ2-2; the D gene is possibly TRBD2 (7 bases). V lost 3 bases to trimming and J lost 4 bases, with 18 bases between them. Germline CDR1 is LNHNV and CDR2 is YYDKDF (reference sequence). The CDR3 totals 17 residues. CDR3 sequence: CATSSFRGGRATGELFF. The CDR3 bases are TGTGCCACCAGCAGCTTTAGGGGGGGGCGTGCCACCGGGGAGCTGTTTTTT.

This clone was counted a few times. The CDR3 spells CASRVRSATNEKLFF. The CDR3 DNA sequence: TGTGCCAGCAGGGTCAGGTCTGCAACTAATGAAAAACTGTTTTTT. The chain recombines TRBV2 with TRBJ1-4; D not certain. This CDR3 has 15 amino acids. Trimming shortened V by 6 bases and J by 0 bases, and 11 bases separated the two germline ends. Germline CDR1 is SNHLY and CDR2 is FYNNEI.

A single count supports this clone. The rearrangement uses TRBV5-1 and TRBJ2-3, with TRBD2 matching over 11 bases. Germline V gene sequence: CDR1 SGHRS, CDR2 YFSETQ. There are 16 residues in the CDR3. V dropped 0 bases and J dropped 14; count of bases not matched to a gene: 14. CDR3 sequence (DNA): TGCGCCAGCAGCTTGGCGGGGTCTAGCGGGGGGAGCAGTATGTATTTT. Protein product: CASSLAGSSGGSSMYF.

The V gene is TRBV10-3, the J gene TRBJ1-6, with D perhaps TRBD1 (5 bases). Trimming stripped 8 bases from V and 7 bases from J, with 18 bases between. The length of the CDR3 is 15 residues. The V gene's germline CDR1 is ENHRY and CDR2 SYGVKD. CDR3 DNA sequence: TGTGCCATCGGCCCCCGGGACCCTGGGAATTCACCCCTCCACTTT. This translates into CAIGPRDPGNSPLHF.